The 20 T cell receptor beta chains given below trace back to one sample, sequenced in a study of T-cell memory formation after mild COVID-19. MiXCR, applied by TCRdb to the 5' RACE reads, yields one record per CDR3 protein. In the table there are roughly 370,000 distinct CDR3 sequences, 15% to 20% of which are singletons. The sample taken for sequencing was PBMCs or a T cell subset sorted from them (not recorded which). Receptor source: a man in his late teens or twenties who had mild COVID-19 (a few samples of this study predate the infection). Cell type and time point are not known.

This clonotype has a count of ten or more. The V gene is TRBV5-1, the J gene TRBJ1-1; D perhaps matches TRBD1 (6 bases). The CDR3 has 13 residues. Deletions cut 6 bases from V and 5 bases from J, with 14 bases between. The germline gives CDR1 SGHRS, CDR2 YFSETQ. CDR3 residues: CASMRGAMTEAFF. The CDR3 bases are TGCGCCAGCATGCGGGGGGCGATGACTGAAGCTTTCTTT.

This clonotype occurred a few times. V usage is TRBV14 and J usage is TRBJ1-2, with D possibly TRBD1 on 6 matching bases. Per germline, CDR1 SGHDN and CDR2 FVKESK. The germline V and J ends were trimmed by 4 bases and 5 bases, with 17 bases remaining between them. This CDR3 has 15 amino acids. In DNA form, the CDR3 reads TGTGCCAGCAGCCTGACAGGAAGAGGGGAGTATGGCTACACCTTC. Amino acids: CASSLTGRGEYGYTF. Complete variable domain (other parts from reference TRBV14 and TRBJ1-2): EAGVTQFPSHSVIEKGQTVTLRCDPISGHDNLYWYRRVMGKEIKFLLHFVKESKQDESGMPNNRFLAERTGGTYSTLKVQPAELEDSGVYFCASSLTGRGEYGYTFGSGTRLTVV.

The chain uses TRBV3-1 and TRBJ1-5; D unclear. This CDR3 has 14 amino acids. Trimming cost V 1 base and J 5 bases, with 9 bases left between them. CDR1 LGHDT and CDR2 YNNKEL come from the germline V gene (reference sequence). For the CDR3, the DNA is TGTGCCAGCAGCCAAGGGGTGAACGATCAGCCCCAGCATTTT. This encodes CASSQGVNDQPQHF. The full variable domain, with the rest looked up from reference TRBV3-1 and TRBJ1-5, is DTAVSQTPKYLVTQMGNDKSIKCEQNLGHDTMYWYKQDSKKFLKIMFSYNNKELIINETVPNRFSPKSPDKAHLNLHINSLELGDSAVYFCASSQGVNDQPQHFGDGTRLSIL.

The chain carries TRBV7-3 and TRBJ2-3; D uncertain. The CDR3 is 12 residues long. CDR1 is SGHTA, CDR2 FQGTGA, per germline. V was cut by 5 bases and J by 5 bases, with 8 bases left in between. The CDR3 sequence is CASSNSKDTQYF. The CDR3 bases are TGTGCCAGCAGCAACTCGAAAGATACGCAGTATTTT.

This clonotype was found a few times. The CDR3 bases are TGCGCCAGCAGCCTCATACAGGGTACCCAGTACTTC. It yields the protein CASSLIQGTQYF. The chain recombines TRBV5-1 with TRBJ2-5; a possible D gene is TRBD1 (6 bases). The V gene's germline CDR1 is SGHRS and CDR2 YFSETQ. The CDR3 contains 12 residues. V lost 4 bases and J lost 8, with 12 bases in between. Full variable domain (missing parts from reference TRBV5-1 and TRBJ2-5): KAGVTQTPRYLIKTRGQQVTLSCSPISGHRSVSWYQQTPGQGLQFLFEYFSETQRNKGNFPGRFSGRQFSNSRSEMNVSTLELGDSALYLCASSLIQGTQYFGPGTRLLVL.

This chain uses TRBV4-3 with TRBJ2-7; 8 bases line up with TRBD2. This CDR3 is built from 15 residues. Germline V lookup: CDR1 LGHNA, CDR2 YSLEER. V shed 4 bases and J 0 bases; nucleotides not matched to a gene: 5. The CDR3 is CASSLRAGGSYEQYF. DNA of the CDR3: TGCGCCAGCAGCCTACGGGCGGGGGGCTCCTACGAGCAGTACTTC.

The genes are TRBV7-9 and TRBJ1-1; D gene uncertain. CDR1 is SEHNR, CDR2 FQNEAQ, per germline (reference sequence). CDR3 size: 10 residues. V shed 2 bases and J shed 11 bases, with 6 bases lying between them. The CDR3 coding sequence is TGTGCCAGCAGCTTAAGAGGGGCTTTCTTT. This sequence encodes CASSLRGAFF.

This chain uses TRBV12-3 or TRBV12-4 with TRBJ2-4, with a weak D call TRBD2 (5 bases). V lost 3 bases and J 11 bases, leaving 14 bases between the germline ends. This CDR3 spans 13 amino acids. CDR3 in DNA: TGTGCCAGCAGTTTCATCGGGTTGGGAGTTCAGTACTTC. This translates into CASSFIGLGVQYF.

This clonotype was picked up a small number of times. This chain connects TRBV29-1 to TRBJ2-2, with 8 bases fitting TRBD2. The CDR3 has 15 residues. V was pared by 1 base and J by 0 bases, with 1 base of the junction left unmatched. Germline-derived CDR1 and CDR2 are SQVTM and ANQGSEA. CDR3 in amino acids: CSVEGGLANTGELFF. The CDR3 nucleotides are TGCAGCGTTGAAGGGGGACTAGCGAACACCGGGGAGCTGTTTTTT.

This clonotype was seen repeatedly, ten times or more. The rearrangement uses TRBV7-8 and TRBJ2-2, with 7 bases fitting TRBD2. The CDR3 has 16 amino acids. V lost 5 bases, J lost 2 bases, and 8 bases stayed unmatched. Germline CDR1 and CDR2: SGHVS and FQNEAQ. The CDR3 here is CASSTTSVANTGELFF. In DNA form, the CDR3 reads TGTGCCAGCAGCACTACTAGCGTGGCCAACACCGGGGAGCTGTTTTTT.

This clonotype was observed a few times. The chain employs TRBV4-2 and TRBJ2-5, with 9 bases lining up with TRBD2. The CDR3 spans 15 residues. Trimming cost V 3 bases and J 5 bases; bases outside gene matches: 7. The germline V gene has CDR1 LGHNA and CDR2 YNFKEQ. The CDR3: CASSQRGGSQETQYF. CDR3 nucleotide sequence: TGTGCCAGCAGCCAGCGGGGGGGGTCCCAGGAGACCCAGTACTTC.

The J gene is TRBJ2-5, the V gene TRBV2, with D perhaps TRBD1 (5 bases). V was pared by 5 bases and J by 4 bases, with 17 bases between. CDR1 is SNHLY, CDR2 FYNNEI, per germline. CDR3 length equals 15 residues. The CDR3 region is CASSNGAPATETQYF. CDR3 sequence (DNA): TGTGCCAGCAGTAATGGGGCCCCCGCCACAGAGACCCAGTACTTC.

In this sample, this clonotype turned up a few times. The J gene is TRBJ1-1, the V gene TRBV27, with D unresolved. CDR3 length: 11 residues. The ends were cut back, 8 bases at V and 8 bases at J, with 12 bases in the middle. Germline lookup yields CDR1 MNHEY and CDR2 SMNVEV (reference sequence). The CDR3 is CASGPVAEAFF. The CDR3 DNA sequence: TGTGCCAGCGGCCCTGTGGCCGAAGCTTTCTTT.

J is TRBJ1-5 and V is TRBV29-1, with a tentative D call TRBD1 (6 bases). Looked up from germline, CDR1 is SQVTM and CDR2 is ANQGSEA. The CDR3 runs to 13 residues. Trimming shortened V by 4 bases and J by 5 bases, and 12 bases separated the two germline ends. CDR3 coding DNA: TGCAGCGTTGGTACAGGGTCTCATCAGCCCCAGCATTTT. It yields the protein CSVGTGSHQPQHF. Supplemented by reference TRBV29-1 and TRBJ1-5, the full variable domain reads SAVISQKPSRDICQRGTSLTIQCQVDSQVTMMFWYRQQPGQSLTLIATANQGSEATYESGFVIDKFPISRPNLTFSTLTVSNMSPEDSSIYLCSVGTGSHQPQHFGDGTRLSIL.

The chain employs TRBV28 and TRBJ2-5; the D gene is possibly TRBD2 (6 bases). This CDR3 is built from 12 residues. Germline-derived CDR1 and CDR2 are MDHEN and SYDVKM. Trimming removed 6 bases at V and 6 bases at J, with 11 bases between. In DNA form, the CDR3 reads TGTGCCAGCAGCTCGGGACTGCAGACCCAGTACTTC. Translated, it gives CASSSGLQTQYF.

This clonotype was observed a few times. The chain combines TRBV5-1 with TRBJ2-7; 7 bases are shared with TRBD1. This CDR3 comprises 19 residues. Germline assignment: CDR1 SGHRS and CDR2 YFSETQ. Germline trimming cut 4 bases from V and 2 bases from J; bases unmatched to any gene: 21. CDR3: CASSTNPGQSVLSPYEQYF. The CDR3 bases are TGCGCCAGCAGCACGAATCCGGGACAGTCGGTATTGTCCCCCTACGAGCAGTACTTC.

This chain connects TRBV7-2 to TRBJ1-2; D is undetermined. CDR1 is SGHTA and CDR2 is FQGNSA in the germline V gene. The CDR3 runs to 13 residues. Trimming removed 9 bases from V and 1 base from J, with 12 bases in between. This chain's CDR3 is CASLPGINYGYTF. In DNA form, the CDR3 reads TGTGCCAGTCTACCGGGGATTAACTATGGCTACACCTTC.

This clonotype has only a few counts. The chain recombines TRBV6-4 with TRBJ2-3; TRBD2 agrees at 11 bases. The CDR3 totals 15 residues. The V segment lost 3 bases and the J segment 4 bases; nucleotides outside the gene matches: 3. Germline loops: CDR1 MRHNA, CDR2 SNTAGT. CDR3 protein: CASSEQTSGADTQYF. The CDR3 DNA reads as TGTGCCAGCAGTGAACAGACTAGCGGGGCAGATACGCAGTATTTT.

This clonotype turned up a few times. The V call is TRBV7-3, the J call TRBJ2-7; a weak D match, TRBD2 (5 bases). The V and J ends lost 1 base and 6 bases respectively, with 10 bases between them. In germline, CDR1 is SGHTA, CDR2 FQGTGA. The CDR3 is made up of 13 amino acids. CDR3 sequence (DNA): TGTGCCAGCAGCTTAAACGGGATCAGCGAGCAGTACTTC. The encoded protein is CASSLNGISEQYF.

This clonotype was recorded a few times. The chain uses TRBV20-1 and TRBJ1-1, with D hard to call. The CDR3 covers 14 residues. Trimming pared 0 bases from V and 5 bases from J, leaving 13 bases between. Germline values: CDR1 DFQATT, CDR2 SNEGSKA (reference sequence). In DNA form, the CDR3 reads TGCAGTGCTAGAGAGGGAAAGGGAGGGACTGAAGCTTTCTTT. Residues: CSAREGKGGTEAFF.